Listed below are T cell receptor beta chains from one sample, sequenced in a study of beta chain features in type 1 diabetes. Using immunoSEQ multiplex PCR, the repertoire was profiled, and TCRdb retains in-frame clones only, with some absent. The sample contains about 350,000 clones, around 20% of which appear only once. Input material: naive CD4+ T cells from blood. The receptors come from a young woman in good health. Each CDR3 is given with its conserved first and last residue. The order of the fields is V gene, J gene, CDR3 protein.

V: TRBV14; J: TRBJ2-5; CDR3: CASSQALGRQETQYF
V: TRBV11-2; J: TRBJ2-1; CDR3: CASSLVPQGAGYNEQFF
V: TRBV7-8; J: TRBJ2-3; CDR3: CASSLGLTSTDTQYF
V: TRBV7-3; J: TRBJ2-1; CDR3: CARDIYGLAGWSIYNEQFF
V: TRBV27; J: TRBJ2-3; CDR3: CASSLMGRPSTDTQYF
V: TRBV19; J: TRBJ1-2; CDR3: CASSIKGSQGYTF
V: TRBV4-1; J: TRBJ2-4; CDR3: CASSQVSGGLADIQYF
V: TRBV6-5; J: TRBJ2-7; CDR3: CASRGTSGVYEQYF
V: TRBV5-1; J: TRBJ2-1; CDR3: CASSIDGGSSYNEQFF
V: TRBV30; J: TRBJ2-7; CDR3: CAHTGGSSYEQYF
V: TRBV9; J: TRBJ1-1; CDR3: CASSSQSTEAFF
V: TRBV29-1; J: TRBJ1-1; CDR3: CSGLTPQGVMNTEAFF
V: TRBV6-5; J: TRBJ1-1; CDR3: CASSLNRVEAFF